Given below is one TCR beta chain in context. It lacks a known antigen. The record has no base qualities; no much larger clone is one base away. The data were obtained in a study of blood T cell repertoires in COVID-19 (dated by TCRdb to 2018 to 2021). For the wider study: Recovered participants in ImmuneRACE Cohort 3 were defined by two consecutive negative NP/OP PCR tests, clearance by a healthcare professional, or resolution of symptoms. Samples from collaborators originated in the United States, Italy and Spain and spanned both the acute and convalescent phases of COVID-19. Sample metadata almost always included a de-identified subject ID, COVID-19 status, age in years and sex. A freely available public database, intended as a resource for researchers studying the immune response to SARS-CoV-2, is where the repertoires were released. The dataset comprised deeply sampled blood TCRbeta repertoires from subjects exposed to, actively infected with, or recovered from COVID-19. The prospective study material was composed of cDNA or gDNA derived from T cells, B-cell-depleted T cells, or PBMCs. Where available, HLA class I and class II types were taken from metadata supplied by the sample provider and were not determined by assay-based typing. Samples came from the ongoing ImmuneRACE study (first 160 participants) plus 1,254 subjects from 6 global collaborators.

From the germline V gene, CDR1 is SNHLY and CDR2 is FYNNEI. From the cysteine through the phenylalanine, the CDR3 covers 13 amino acids. Only CDR3 DNA is held: 39 bases, read in frame from base 1. Trimming removed 7 bases from V and 5 bases from J, leaving 12 bases between the germline ends. TCRbeta CDR3 regions were amplified from genomic DNA using the immunoSEQ Assay, a bias-controlled multiplex PCR. In the source study's methods: The number of nucleated cells in each sample was estimated from the amplification of reference gene primers within the assay. Sequence reads were collapsed and filtered to measure the absolute abundance of every unique TCRbeta CDR3 rearrangement. For each sample, productive Simpson clonality was calculated as the square root of Simpson's diversity index over productive rearrangements. TCRdb took over this immuneACCESS table, retaining in-frame rearrangements with V and J assigned. Such tables are incomplete; in checked studies, under half of the missing clones stem from an unresolved V gene, and the remainder is unexplained. V, J and clone size were drawn from that table, and D and trimming were deduced from the DNA. The table for this sample lists approximately 360,000 clones; about 90% of them were counted only once. The top ten constitute roughly 1.9% of the sample.

Enrolling through a virtual design, the prospective study's participants ranged in age from roughly 18 to 100 years and lived across some 22 United States geographic areas. Cohort assignment in the prospective study relied on participant-reported clinical history from a screening survey and a study questionnaire. Each participant in the prospective study had whole blood, serum and a nasopharyngeal or oropharyngeal swab collected by mobile phlebotomists. Additional blood draws and questionnaires over an approximately two-month period could optionally be provided by prospective study participants. Before DNA extraction, prospective study blood samples were shipped either frozen or at room temperature. Results the study describes overall, beyond this receptor: The amount of clinical and demographic metadata varied by source and participant and was provided uncurated.

The sequence derives from a man aged 35 to 55 in a cohort exposed to, infected with or recovered from COVID-19 (not recorded which). The chain joins TRBV2 to TRBJ1-5; D gene: possibly TRBD1, on 6 matching bases. Source material: PBMCs or T cells enriched from blood (not recorded which). The CDR3 in this case is CASKKSGDQPQHF. The sequenced DNA: TGTGCCAGCAAGAAGTCAGGGGATCAGCCCCAGCATTTT.